This TCR beta chain was identified in a study of cytomegalovirus exposure and HLA in healthy donors. The PCR had 60 Vbeta and 13 Jbeta primers. Sequenced by immunoSEQ multiplex PCR; TCRdb stores in-frame clones only, minus some. This sample has around 190,000 clones; over 70% occur once, and the top ten carry roughly 0.5%. The ends lost 6 bases at V and 2 bases at J; junction bases unmatched: 3. The CDR3 runs to 15 residues. Germline V gives CDR1 LNHDA, CDR2 SQIVND (reference sequence). Details on this clone: Its matching antigen is unknown.

The study, taken as a whole, reports: Researchers reported from a later analysis that most CMV-associated TCR beta chains appeared HLA-restricted. In presence/absence analyses, roughly uniform sequencing depth across donors was assumed. Generally TCR sequences proved uncommon, though certain public TCRs appeared in numerous donors.

This sequence originates from a woman between 45 and 65 years old in good health and CMV-seronegative. The sequenced material came from PBMCs. The chain carries TRBV19 and TRBJ2-1; 11 bases line up with TRBD2. The CDR3 protein is CASSFSGGAYNEQFF. The CDR3 nucleotides read TGTGCCAGTAGCTTTAGCGGGGGGGCCTACAATGAGCAGTTCTTC.